A selection of T cell receptor beta chains follows, all from one sample in a study of blood T cell repertoires in COVID-19. Repertoires were generated with immunoSEQ multiplex PCR, while TCRdb's copy carries only in-frame clones and drops some. This sample has 200,000 to 300,000 clones; about 89% occur once, and the top ten carry approximately 9.8%. The sequencing sample was made of peripheral blood. The receptors were sampled from a man aged 40-49 years who had recovered from COVID-19. Both conserved end residues are part of each CDR3. The D gene is left open where the match is weak. Clone size, where shown, is once, few, many, or a class for clones that have expanded.

cdr3_nt,cdr3_aa,v_call,j_call,d_call,clone_size
TGCAGCGTTGTGGGCAGACAAGAGACCCAGTACTTC,CSVVGRQETQYF,TRBV29-1,TRBJ2-5,-,-
TGTGCCAGTAACTTACAGGGGGCCCATGGCTACACCTTC,CASNLQGAHGYTF,TRBV19,TRBJ1-2,TRBD1,-
TGTGCCAGCAGTTATAATATAGTGAATGGGCCCCAGCATTTT,CASSYNIVNGPQHF,TRBV6-2/TRBV6-3,TRBJ1-5,-,once
TGTGCCAGCAGCTCTCGGACTAGCGGGAGTGGGGAGACCCAGTACTTC,CASSSRTSGSGETQYF,TRBV13,TRBJ2-5,TRBD2,-
TGTGCCAGCAGCTTACCGGGACAGACTAACTATGGCTACACCTTC,CASSLPGQTNYGYTF,TRBV7-9,TRBJ1-2,TRBD1,-
TGTGCCAGCAGTTCCCAAGGGGCCGAGCAGTACTTC,CASSSQGAEQYF,TRBV27,TRBJ2-7,-,-
TGTGCCAGCAGCTTAGAAGGGGTAATGAACACTGAAGCTTTCTTT,CASSLEGVMNTEAFF,TRBV7-2,TRBJ1-1,-,-
TGTGCCAGCAGTCGAGGACTAGCGGGAGATCAAGATACGCAGTATTTT,CASSRGLAGDQDTQYF,TRBV11-3,TRBJ2-3,TRBD2,-
TGTGCCAGCAGCCACCCCAACAGCGGGAGAGGTGGTGAGCAGTTCTTC,CASSHPNSGRGGEQFF,TRBV7-2,TRBJ2-1,TRBD2,-
TGTGCCAGCAGCAGGGACACCTCCTACGAGCAGTACTTC,CASSRDTSYEQYF,TRBV11-2,TRBJ2-7,-,once
TGTGCCAGCAGCGAAACGGACAGAGCCCGATCTGAAGCTTTCTTT,CASSETDRARSEAFF,TRBV9,TRBJ1-1,-,-
TGTGCCAGCAGCTCGGGACAGGGGGCGCGTACTGATACGCAGTATTTT,CASSSGQGARTDTQYF,TRBV7-9,TRBJ2-3,TRBD1,-
TGTGCCAGCAGGGCAGACGGAGCCTACGAGCAGTACTTC,CASRADGAYEQYF,TRBV2,TRBJ2-7,-,-
TGTGCCAGCAGCGTAGGGCTAGCGAGCTCCTACAATGAGCAGTTCTTC,CASSVGLASSYNEQFF,TRBV9,TRBJ2-1,-,-
TGTGCCACCAGCACGGGGGGAAACACCGGGGAGCTGTTTTTT,CATSTGGNTGELFF,TRBV24-1,TRBJ2-2,TRBD2,few
TGTGCCAGCAGCGTAGGCGGGAGCACAGATACGCAGTATTTT,CASSVGGSTDTQYF,TRBV9,TRBJ2-3,-,once
TGTGCCTTACCCTACAGGGGAGTTTGTGAAAAACTGTTTTTT,CALPYRGVCEKLFF,TRBV25-1,TRBJ1-4,TRBD1,-
TGCAGCGTGCGACAGGGGGCTAACTATGGCTACACCTTC,CSVRQGANYGYTF,TRBV29-1,TRBJ1-2,TRBD1,-
TGTGCCAGTAAAAGGACTCAGGGGCATGAGCAGTTCTTC,CASKRTQGHEQFF,TRBV19,TRBJ2-1,-,-
TGTGCCAGCTCACCACCGAAGTCGGGCTCCTACAATGAGCAGTTCTTC,CASSPPKSGSYNEQFF,TRBV18,TRBJ2-1,-,-
TGTGCCAGCAGCCGTAGCTCCTACGAGCAGTACTTC,CASSRSSYEQYF,TRBV7-9,TRBJ2-7,-,-
TGTGCCAGCAACAGGGTAATAGATTCACCCCTCCACTTT,CASNRVIDSPLHF,TRBV6-5,TRBJ1-6,-,-
TGTGCCAGCAGCGTAGCTCTCCTCACTGAAGCTTTCTTT,CASSVALLTEAFF,TRBV9,TRBJ1-1,-,-
TGTGCCAGTAGCCAAGTCGGTAGGGGGACCTACGAGCAGTACTTC,CASSQVGRGTYEQYF,TRBV19,TRBJ2-7,-,-
TGTGCCGAGGTCCCAGATACGCAGTATTTT,CAEVPDTQYF,TRBV27,TRBJ2-3,-,-